This T cell receptor (beta chain) was documented in a study of T cell repertoires in cytomegalovirus infection. A single record per CDR3 protein comes from TCRdb applying MiXCR to the reads. Of tens of thousands of distinct CDR3 sequences listed, around 49% are singletons. On this clonotype: Its cognate antigen is unknown.

Germline assignment: CDR1 DFQATT and CDR2 SNEGSKA (reference sequence). V lost 4 bases and J lost 0, with 10 bases in between. This CDR3 is 14 amino acids long. Whole-study findings and limits: HLA-C-restricted CMV-specific TCR beta clonotypes prevailed in the ex vivo response. The cumulative frequency of public TCR beta families distinguished individuals who carried CMV together with the relevant HLA.

The J gene is TRBJ2-1, the V gene TRBV20-1, with D possibly matching TRBD1 (5 bases). The receptor comes from a human donor in good health (CMV status not recorded). Some clones in this sample may be carry-over from other donors' samples. The sample consisted of CD8+ T cells from cultured PBMCs, taken from culture after CMV antigen stimulation. The CDR3 region is CSATTVGSYNEQFF. Written as DNA, the CDR3 is TGCAGTGCTACGACAGTAGGCTCCTACAATGAGCAGTTCTTC.